This T cell receptor beta chain comes out of a study of T cell repertoires in cytomegalovirus infection. The CDR3 loop spans 15 amino acids. Germline V CDR1 and CDR2: DFQATT, SNEGSKA (reference sequence). V was pared by 0 bases and J by 3 bases, with 6 bases of the junction left unmatched. In regard to this clonotype: Its cognate antigen is unknown.

TCRdb ran MiXCR on the reads and lists one entry per CDR3 protein. The sample lists about 130,000 distinct CDR3 sequences, around 30% occurring once. The specimen was CD8+ T cells from cultured PBMCs, collected from culture after CMV antigen stimulation. The sequence came from a human donor in good health (CMV status not recorded). Some clones in this sample may be carry-over from other donors' samples. The V and J genes are TRBV20-1 and TRBJ2-7, with 9 bases aligning to TRBD2. CDR3 DNA sequence: TGCAGTGCTAGAGATCTAGCGGGGACGGTCTACGAGCAGTACTTC. This translates into CSARDLAGTVYEQYF.